Shown below are 6 T cell receptor beta chains from a single sample sequenced in a study of cytomegalovirus exposure and HLA in healthy donors. Amplification used 60 Vbeta primers and 13 Jbeta primers. Here immunoSEQ multiplex PCR was the method, and the copy in TCRdb shows in-frame clones only, minus some. This sample has 150,000 to 200,000 clones, with around 79% found just once. The specimen sequenced was PBMCs. The receptors here all came from a man aged 35-49 years in good health and CMV-seropositive.

A few counts support this clone. In DNA, the CDR3 is TGTGCCAGTAGCGTCCTCCAGGCCTATGGCTACACCTTC. Its translation: CASSVLQAYGYTF. The V call is TRBV19, the J call TRBJ1-2; no clear D. CDR1 and CDR2 from the germline V gene are LNHDA and SQIVND (reference sequence). Trimming took 6 bases from V and 4 from J, leaving 12 bases between them. The CDR3 runs to 13 residues.

This sequence joins TRBV29-1 and TRBJ1-1, with 9 bases aligning to TRBD1. Germline CDR1 reads SQVTM; CDR2 reads ANQGSEA. Trimming cost V 7 bases and J 5 bases; bases outside gene matches: 5. This CDR3 is 12 amino acids long. The CDR3 sequence: CSAQDRGTEAFF. The CDR3 nucleotides are TGCAGCGCCCAGGACAGGGGAACTGAAGCTTTCTTT.

The chain joins TRBV11-3 to TRBJ2-2, with 8 bases that match TRBD2. Germline V gives CDR1 SGHNT, CDR2 YENEEA. V gave up 4 bases and J gave up 6 bases; unmatched junction bases: 4. This CDR3 is built from 14 residues. The CDR3 sequence: CASSYPGGAGELFF. The DNA of the CDR3 is TGTGCCAGCAGCTACCCGGGGGGGGCCGGGGAGCTGTTTTTT. The variable domain in full, with the rest retrieved from reference TRBV11-3 and TRBJ2-2, is EAGVVQSPRYKIIEKKQPVAFWCNPISGHNTLYWYLQNLGQGPELLIRYENEEAVDDSQLPKDRFSAERLKGVDSTLKIQPAELGDSAVYLCASSYPGGAGELFFGEGSRLTVL.

This rearrangement joins TRBV5-4 to TRBJ2-2; tentative D call: TRBD2 (5 bases). This CDR3 is built from 13 residues. V lost 4 bases and J lost 6, with 10 bases in between. The germline V gene has CDR1 SGHNT and CDR2 YYREEE (reference sequence). CDR3 region: CASSLDYSGELFF. Written as DNA, the CDR3 is TGTGCCAGCAGCCTCGACTACTCCGGGGAGCTGTTTTTT.

The chain recombines TRBV28 with TRBJ1-1; no clear D gene. Germline V gene data show CDR1 as MDHEN and CDR2 as SYDVKM. The CDR3 extends over 15 amino acids. V was shortened by 1 base and J by 1 base, with 10 bases between the two germline ends. CDR3 in DNA: TGTGCCAGCAGTTTATCGCAGGAGGAGAACACTGAAGCTTTCTTT. Translation gives CASSLSQEENTEAFF.

The V call is TRBV4-1, the J call TRBJ2-3; D is possibly TRBD1 (6 bases). The V gene lost 1 base and the J gene lost 5 bases, with 10 bases spanning the gap. This CDR3 spans 14 amino acids. Germline V CDR1 and CDR2: MGHRA, YSYEKL. CDR3 DNA: TGCGCCAGCAGCCAAGGGACAGCTAAAGATACGCAGTATTTT. Protein product: CASSQGTAKDTQYF.